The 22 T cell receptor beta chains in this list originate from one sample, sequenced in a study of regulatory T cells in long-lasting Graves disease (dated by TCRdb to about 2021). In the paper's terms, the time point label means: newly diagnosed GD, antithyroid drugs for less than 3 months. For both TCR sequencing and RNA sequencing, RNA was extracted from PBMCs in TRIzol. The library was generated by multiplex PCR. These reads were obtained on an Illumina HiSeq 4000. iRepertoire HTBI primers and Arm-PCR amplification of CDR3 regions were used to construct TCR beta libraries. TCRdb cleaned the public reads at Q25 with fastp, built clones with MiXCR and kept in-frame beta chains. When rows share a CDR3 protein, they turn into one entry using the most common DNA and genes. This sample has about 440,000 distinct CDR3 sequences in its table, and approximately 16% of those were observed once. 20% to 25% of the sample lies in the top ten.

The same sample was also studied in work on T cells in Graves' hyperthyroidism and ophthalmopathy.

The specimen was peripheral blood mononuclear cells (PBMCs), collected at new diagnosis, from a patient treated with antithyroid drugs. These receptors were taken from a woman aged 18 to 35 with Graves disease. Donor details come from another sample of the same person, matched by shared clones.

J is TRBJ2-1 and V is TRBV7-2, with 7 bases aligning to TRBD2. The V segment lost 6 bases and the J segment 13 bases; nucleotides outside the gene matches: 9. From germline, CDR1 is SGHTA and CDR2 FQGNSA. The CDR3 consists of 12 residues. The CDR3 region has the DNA TGTGCCAGCAGACCGGACCGCGGGGGACAGTTCTTC. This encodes CASRPDRGGQFF.

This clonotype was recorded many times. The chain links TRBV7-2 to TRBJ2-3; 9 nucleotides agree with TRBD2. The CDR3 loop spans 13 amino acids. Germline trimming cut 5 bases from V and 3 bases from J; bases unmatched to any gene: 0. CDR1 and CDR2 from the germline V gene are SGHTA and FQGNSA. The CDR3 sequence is CASSAGGTDTQYF. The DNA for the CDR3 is TGTGCCAGCAGCGCGGGAGGGACAGATACGCAGTATTTT.

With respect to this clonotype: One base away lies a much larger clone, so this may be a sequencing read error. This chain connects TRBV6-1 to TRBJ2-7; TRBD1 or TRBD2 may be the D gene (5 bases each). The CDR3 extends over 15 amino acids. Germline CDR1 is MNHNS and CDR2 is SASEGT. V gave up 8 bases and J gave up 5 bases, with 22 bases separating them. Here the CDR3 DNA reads TGTGCCAGCCTCCAGGGCAGGACTTTTAGGGACGAGCAGTACTTC. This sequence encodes CASLQGRTFRDEQYF.

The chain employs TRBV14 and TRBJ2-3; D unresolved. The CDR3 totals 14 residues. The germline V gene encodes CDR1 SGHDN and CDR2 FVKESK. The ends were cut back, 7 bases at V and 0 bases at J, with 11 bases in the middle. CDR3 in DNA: TGTGCCAGCAACCTTCTCGGAAGCACAGATACGCAGTATTTT. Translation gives CASNLLGSTDTQYF. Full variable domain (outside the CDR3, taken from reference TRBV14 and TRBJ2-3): EAGVTQFPSHSVIEKGQTVTLRCDPISGHDNLYWYRRVMGKEIKFLLHFVKESKQDESGMPNNRFLAERTGGTYSTLKVQPAELEDSGVYFCASNLLGSTDTQYFGPGTRLTVL.

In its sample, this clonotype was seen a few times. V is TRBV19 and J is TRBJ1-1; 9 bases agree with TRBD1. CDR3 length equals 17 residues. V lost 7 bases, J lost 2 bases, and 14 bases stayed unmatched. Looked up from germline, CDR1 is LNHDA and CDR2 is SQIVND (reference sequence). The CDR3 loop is CASNTGTGRTRNTEAFF. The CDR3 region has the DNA TGTGCCAGTAATACCGGGACAGGGAGAACCCGAAACACTGAAGCTTTCTTT. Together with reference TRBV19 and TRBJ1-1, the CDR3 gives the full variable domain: DGGITQSPKYLFRKEGQNVTLSCEQNLNHDAMYWYRQDPGQGLRLIYYSQIVNDFQKGDIAEGYSVSREKKESFPLTVTSAQKNPTAFYLCASNTGTGRTRNTEAFFGQGTRLTVV.

The CDR3 here is CAWSALAGGGTQYF. CDR3 nucleotide sequence: TGTGCCTGGAGTGCCTTAGCGGGTGGTGGGACCCAGTACTTC. The chain combines TRBV30 with TRBJ2-5; 7 bases are shared with TRBD2. The CDR3 has 14 residues. Looked up from germline, CDR1 is GTSNPN and CDR2 is SVGIG (reference sequence). The V and J ends lost 1 base and 7 bases, in that order; junction bases with no gene match: 9.

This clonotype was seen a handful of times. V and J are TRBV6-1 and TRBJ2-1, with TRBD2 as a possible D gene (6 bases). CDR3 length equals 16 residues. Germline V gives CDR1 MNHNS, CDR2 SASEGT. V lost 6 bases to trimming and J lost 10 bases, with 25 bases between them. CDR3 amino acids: CASSRTGGGTAYEQFF. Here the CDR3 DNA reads TGTGCCAGCAGCCGAACGGGTGGGGGGACCGCCTACGAGCAGTTCTTC.

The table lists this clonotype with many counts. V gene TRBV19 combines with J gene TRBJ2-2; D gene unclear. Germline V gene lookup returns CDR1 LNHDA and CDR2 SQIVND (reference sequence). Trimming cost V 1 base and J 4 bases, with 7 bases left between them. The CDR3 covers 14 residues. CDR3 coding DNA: TGTGCCAGTAGTATAGTTGGCGCCACCGGGGAGCTGTTTTTT. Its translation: CASSIVGATGELFF.

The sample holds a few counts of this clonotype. The CDR3 sequence: CSASGHGQNTIYF. The CDR3, as DNA: TGCAGTGCCAGCGGACACGGACAAAACACCATATATTTT. The chain links TRBV20-1 to TRBJ1-3; D is possibly TRBD1 (5 bases). The CDR3 spans 13 residues. V was pared by 6 bases and J by 6 bases, with 15 bases between. Germline V gene lookup returns CDR1 DFQATT and CDR2 SNEGSKA (reference sequence).

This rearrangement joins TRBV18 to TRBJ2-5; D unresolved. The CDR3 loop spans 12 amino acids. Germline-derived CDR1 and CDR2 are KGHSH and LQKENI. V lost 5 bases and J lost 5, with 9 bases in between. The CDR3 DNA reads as TGTGCCAGCTCATCTTCCGAGGAGACCCAGTACTTC. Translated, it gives CASSSSEETQYF.

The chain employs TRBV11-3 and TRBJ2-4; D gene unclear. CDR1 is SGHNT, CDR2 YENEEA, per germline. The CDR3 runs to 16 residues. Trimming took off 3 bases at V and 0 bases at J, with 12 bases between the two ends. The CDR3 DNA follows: TGTGCCAGCAGCTTCGGTTTCGGGTTAGCCAAAAACATTCAGTACTTC. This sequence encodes CASSFGFGLAKNIQYF. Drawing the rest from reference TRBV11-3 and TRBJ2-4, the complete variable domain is EAGVVQSPRYKIIEKKQPVAFWCNPISGHNTLYWYLQNLGQGPELLIRYENEEAVDDSQLPKDRFSAERLKGVDSTLKIQPAELGDSAVYLCASSFGFGLAKNIQYFGAGTRLSVL.

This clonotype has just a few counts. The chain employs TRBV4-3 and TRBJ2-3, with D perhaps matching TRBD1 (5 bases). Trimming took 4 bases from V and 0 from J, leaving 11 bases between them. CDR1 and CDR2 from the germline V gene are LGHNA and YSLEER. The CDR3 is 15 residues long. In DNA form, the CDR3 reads TGCGCCAGCAGCCTAGGGGTATCTAGCACAGATACGCAGTATTTT. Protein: CASSLGVSSTDTQYF.

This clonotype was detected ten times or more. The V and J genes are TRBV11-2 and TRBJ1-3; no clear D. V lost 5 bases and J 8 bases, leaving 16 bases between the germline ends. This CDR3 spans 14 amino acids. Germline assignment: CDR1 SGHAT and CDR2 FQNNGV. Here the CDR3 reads CASSQTRGTDTIYF. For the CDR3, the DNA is TGTGCCAGCAGCCAGACACGCGGCACGGACACCATATATTTT. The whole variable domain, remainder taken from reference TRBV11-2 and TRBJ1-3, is EAGVAQSPRYKIIEKRQSVAFWCNPISGHATLYWYQQILGQGPKLLIQFQNNGVVDDSQLPKDRFSAERLKGVDSTLKIQPAKLEDSAVYLCASSQTRGTDTIYFGEGSWLTVV.

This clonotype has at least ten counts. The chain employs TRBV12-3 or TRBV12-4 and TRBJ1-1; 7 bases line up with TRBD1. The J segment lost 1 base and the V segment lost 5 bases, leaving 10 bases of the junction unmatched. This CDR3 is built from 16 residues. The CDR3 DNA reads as TGTGCCAGCAGTCTGGACGACAGGGCGAAGAACACTGAAGCTTTCTTT. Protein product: CASSLDDRAKNTEAFF.

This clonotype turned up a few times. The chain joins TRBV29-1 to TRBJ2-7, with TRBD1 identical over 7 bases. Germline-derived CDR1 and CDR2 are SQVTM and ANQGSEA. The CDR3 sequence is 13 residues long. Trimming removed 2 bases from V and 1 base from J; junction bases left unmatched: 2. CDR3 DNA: TGCAGCGTTGAAATACAGGGGTCCTACGAGCAGTACTTC. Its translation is CSVEIQGSYEQYF.

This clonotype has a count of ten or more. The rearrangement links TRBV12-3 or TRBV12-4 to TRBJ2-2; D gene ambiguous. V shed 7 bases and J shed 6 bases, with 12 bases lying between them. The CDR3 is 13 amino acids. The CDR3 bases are TGTGCCAGCAACCTGGGTGGCGCCGGGGAGCTGTTTTTT. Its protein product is CASNLGGAGELFF.

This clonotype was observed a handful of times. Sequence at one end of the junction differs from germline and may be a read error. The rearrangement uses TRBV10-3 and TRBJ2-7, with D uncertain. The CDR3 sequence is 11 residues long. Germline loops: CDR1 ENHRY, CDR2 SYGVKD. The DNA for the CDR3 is TGTGCCATCAGTAGCTCCGACGAGCAGTACTTC. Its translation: CAISSSDEQYF.

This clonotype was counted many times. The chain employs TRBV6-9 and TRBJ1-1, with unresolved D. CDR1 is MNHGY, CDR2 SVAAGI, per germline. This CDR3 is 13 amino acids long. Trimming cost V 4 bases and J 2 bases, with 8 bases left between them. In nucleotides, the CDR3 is TGTGCCAGCAGTTCCTCAGTTAACACTGAAGCTTTCTTT. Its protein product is CASSSSVNTEAFF.

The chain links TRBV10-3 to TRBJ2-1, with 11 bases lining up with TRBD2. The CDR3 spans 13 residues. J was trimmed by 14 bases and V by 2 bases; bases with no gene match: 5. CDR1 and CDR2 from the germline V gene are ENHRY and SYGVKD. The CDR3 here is CAISETSGSVEFF. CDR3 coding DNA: TGTGCCATCAGTGAGACTAGCGGGAGTGTGGAGTTCTTC.

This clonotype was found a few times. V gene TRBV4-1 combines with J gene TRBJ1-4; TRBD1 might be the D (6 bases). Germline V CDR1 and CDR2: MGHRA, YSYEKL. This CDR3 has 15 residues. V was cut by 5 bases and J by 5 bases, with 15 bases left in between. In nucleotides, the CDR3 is TGCGCCAGCAGCACATACCACAGGGAAAATGAAAAACTGTTTTTT. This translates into CASSTYHRENEKLFF.

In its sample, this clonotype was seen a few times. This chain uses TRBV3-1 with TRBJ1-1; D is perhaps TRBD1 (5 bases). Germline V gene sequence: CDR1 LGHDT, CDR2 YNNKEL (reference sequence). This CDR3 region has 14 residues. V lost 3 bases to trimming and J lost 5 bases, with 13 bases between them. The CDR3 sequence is CASSHYQRGTEAFF. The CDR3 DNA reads TGTGCCAGCAGCCATTATCAAAGGGGTACTGAAGCTTTCTTT.

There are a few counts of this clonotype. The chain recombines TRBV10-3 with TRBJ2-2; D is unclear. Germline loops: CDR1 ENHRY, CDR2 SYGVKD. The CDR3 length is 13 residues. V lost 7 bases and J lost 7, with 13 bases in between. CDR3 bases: TGTGCCATCAATCCCGCCCCAAACGGGGAGCTGTTTTTT. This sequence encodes CAINPAPNGELFF.